What follows are 2 T cell receptor beta chains derived from one specimen sequenced in a study of identical twins. Via MiXCR, TCRdb re-called the 5' RACE reads, giving one row per CDR3 protein. The data show roughly 750,000 distinct CDR3 sequences, over 20% seen once. The data were also submitted as part of a second study, on T cells expressing NK-cell markers.

The source material was PBMCs. Receptors were obtained from a woman younger than 30 in good health.

There are a few counts of this clonotype. The rearrangement links TRBV7-9 to TRBJ1-2; TRBD1 is a possible D gene (5 bases). CDR3 length: 13 residues. Looked up from germline, CDR1 is SEHNR and CDR2 is FQNEAQ (reference sequence). V was pared by 3 bases and J by 8 bases, with 13 bases between. CDR3 residues: CASSFGPKGGYTF. In DNA form, the CDR3 reads TGTGCCAGCAGCTTCGGGCCCAAGGGGGGCTACACCTTC.

This clonotype was detected a few times. The genes are TRBV12-3 or TRBV12-4 and TRBJ1-1; the D is unclear. V lost 6 bases and J 1 base, leaving 12 bases between the germline ends. The CDR3 has 14 amino acids. The CDR3 here is CASSLDGKNTEAFF. The CDR3, as DNA: TGTGCCAGCAGCCTGGACGGGAAGAACACTGAAGCTTTCTTT.